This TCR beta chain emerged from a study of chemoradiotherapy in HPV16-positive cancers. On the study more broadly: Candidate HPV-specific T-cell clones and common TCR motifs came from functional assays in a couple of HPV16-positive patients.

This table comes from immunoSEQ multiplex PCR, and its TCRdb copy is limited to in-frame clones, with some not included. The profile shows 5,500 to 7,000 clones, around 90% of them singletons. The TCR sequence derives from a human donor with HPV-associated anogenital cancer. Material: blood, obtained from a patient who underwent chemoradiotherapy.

The CDR3, as DNA: TGTGCCAGCAGCGAATCAGGGGGAAAGAGGAACACCATATATTTT. This translates into CASSESGGKRNTIYF. The V and J genes are TRBV28 and TRBJ1-3, with TRBD1 matching 7 bases. The CDR3 sequence is 15 residues long. Per the germline V gene, CDR1 is MDHEN and CDR2 is SYDVKM. Losses at the gene ends were 6 bases for V and 7 bases for J; bases not matched to a gene: 12.